This paragraph covers one TCR beta chain sequence. Some clones are missing from TCRdb's copy, which holds only in-frame ones; the method was immunoSEQ multiplex PCR. The sample includes hundreds of thousands of clones, roughly 86% of them seen just once. This CDR3 is built from 14 residues. Germline lookup yields CDR1 LNHDA and CDR2 SQIVND (reference sequence). The V gene end was trimmed by 5 bases and the J gene end by 1 base; junction bases not matched to a gene: 1. The data were obtained in a study of blood T cell repertoires in COVID-19. This sequence originates from a man between 65 and 79 years old with acute or convalescent COVID-19. Sequencing used peripheral blood. The V and J genes are TRBV19 and TRBJ2-2, with TRBD1 matching over 7 bases. CDR3: CASSGTVNTGELFF. DNA of the CDR3: TGTGCCAGTAGTGGGACAGTGAACACCGGGGAGCTGTTTTTT.